The rows below give T cell receptor beta chains drawn from one sample of a study of T cells in Graves' hyperthyroidism and ophthalmopathy. TCRdb independently ran MiXCR on the multiplex PCR reads; one entry per CDR3 protein. The data contain just over 550,000 distinct CDR3 sequences, 40% to 55% of them seen just once; the ten biggest clones take up just over 8%. The sequenced sample consisted of peripheral blood or thyroid tissue (not recorded which). The receptors derive from a woman younger than 30 with Graves' hyperthyroidism. CDR3s include the opening cysteine and the closing phenylalanine or tryptophan. Each record gives: D gene, V gene, clone size, J gene, CDR3 DNA, CDR3 protein. A D gene is named only where the DNA matches it firmly. Rows give clone size only sometimes, using once, few, many, or a class for an expanded clone.

D: .; V: TRBV7-2; size: few; J: TRBJ1-5; DNA: TGTGCCAGCAGCCAAGATGGACATTCGTACCAAGAGACCCAGCATTTT; CDR3: CASSQDGHSYQETQHF
D: .; V: TRBV2; size: .; J: TRBJ2-2; DNA: TGTGCCAGCAGGACCTACAAGAACACCGGGGAGCTGTTTTTT; CDR3: CASRTYKNTGELFF
D: .; V: TRBV19; size: few; J: TRBJ1-5; DNA: TGTGCCAGTAGTATTTGGGGCGAGGTTGTTCAGCCCCAGCATTTT; CDR3: CASSIWGEVVQPQHF
D: .; V: TRBV25-1; size: .; J: TRBJ1-4; DNA: TGTGCCAGCAGTGAATGGGAGACAGCAACTAATGAAAAACTGTTTTTT; CDR3: CASSEWETATNEKLFF
D: .; V: TRBV11-2; size: .; J: TRBJ2-5; DNA: TGTGCCAGCAGCTTAGCAGCCGCGGGACAAGAGACCCAGTACTTC; CDR3: CASSLAAAGQETQYF
D: .; V: TRBV11-3; size: .; J: TRBJ2-2; DNA: TGTGCCAGCAGCCAAAGCTGGCGGGAAACTCTCCGGGAGCTGTTTTTT; CDR3: CASSQSWRETLRELFF
D: .; V: TRBV7-6; size: .; J: TRBJ2-2; DNA: TGTGCCAGCTCGTGGGAGGCGAACACCGGGGAGCTGTTTTTT; CDR3: CASSWEANTGELFF
D: .; V: TRBV4-3; size: .; J: TRBJ1-3; DNA: TGCGCCAGCAGCTACCGACAGGAGACGACCTCTGGAAACACAATATATTTT; CDR3: CASSYRQETTSGNTIYF
D: .; V: TRBV25-1; size: .; J: TRBJ1-4; DNA: TGTGCTAGAGATACCGGGGGCTGGGAAAAACTGTTTTTT; CDR3: CARDTGGWEKLFF
D: .; V: TRBV10-1; size: few; J: TRBJ2-3; DNA: TGCGCCAGCAGTGAGGGCAAGGATACGCAGTATTTT; CDR3: CASSEGKDTQYF
D: TRBD1; V: TRBV2; size: few; J: TRBJ1-1; DNA: TGTGCCAGCAGGAGGACAGGGGGCGTAAACACTGAAGCTTTCTTT; CDR3: CASRRTGGVNTEAFF
D: .; V: TRBV20-1; size: .; J: TRBJ2-5; DNA: TGCAGTGCCGACCGGGACGCGCGTCAAGAGACCCAGTACTTC; CDR3: CSADRDARQETQYF
D: TRBD1; V: TRBV29-1; size: many; J: TRBJ1-1; DNA: TGCAGCGTTGGGGCAGGGGGAAACACTGAAGCTTTCTTT; CDR3: CSVGAGGNTEAFF
D: .; V: TRBV5-6; size: .; J: TRBJ1-1; DNA: TGTGCCAGCAGTCCGGGACTCTCGAAGACTGAAGCTTTCTTT; CDR3: CASSPGLSKTEAFF